This T cell receptor (beta chain) was observed in a study of blood T cell repertoires in COVID-19. About the research overall: Samples came from the United States, Italy and Spain, spanning acute and convalescent COVID-19. T cells, B-cell-depleted T cells, or PBMCs supplied cDNA or gDNA.

Seattle-derived patients entered the study during active infection and were followed longitudinally. The CDR3 loop spans 14 amino acids. Trimming pared 2 bases from V and 3 bases from J, leaving 10 bases between. Germline V lookup: CDR1 ENHRY, CDR2 SYGVKD. Study processing details: Amplification from reference gene primers served as the basis for estimated nucleated cell counts. The assay was immunoSEQ multiplex PCR, and TCRdb's table has in-frame clones only and misses some. D and trimming were read from the DNA, whereas the V and J calls and clone size are those reported in that table. Of over 400,000 clones listed, roughly 89% are singletons.

This TCR was sampled from a woman aged 50 to 60 with COVID-19, enrolled during active disease. The chain employs TRBV10-3 and TRBJ1-2; no firm D call. Sequencing was carried out using peripheral blood. The DNA for the CDR3 is TGTGCCATCAGTGAGGGCGGCAGAGACTATGGCTACACCTTC. It translates to CAISEGGRDYGYTF.